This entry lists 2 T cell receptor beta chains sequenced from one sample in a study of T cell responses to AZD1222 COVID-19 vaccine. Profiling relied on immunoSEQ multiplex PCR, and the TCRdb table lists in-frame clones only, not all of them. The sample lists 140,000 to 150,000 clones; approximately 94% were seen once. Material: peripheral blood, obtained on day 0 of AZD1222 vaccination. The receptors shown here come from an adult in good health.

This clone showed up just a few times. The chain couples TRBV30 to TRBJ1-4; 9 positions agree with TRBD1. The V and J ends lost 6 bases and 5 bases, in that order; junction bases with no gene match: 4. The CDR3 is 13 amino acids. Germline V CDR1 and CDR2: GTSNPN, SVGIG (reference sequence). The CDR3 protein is CACKDRGNEKLFF. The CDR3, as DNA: TGTGCCTGCAAAGACAGGGGGAATGAAAAACTGTTTTTT.

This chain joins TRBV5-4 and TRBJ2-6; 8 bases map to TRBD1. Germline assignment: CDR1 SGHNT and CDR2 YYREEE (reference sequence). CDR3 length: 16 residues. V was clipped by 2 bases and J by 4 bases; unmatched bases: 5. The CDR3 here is CASSLRQGTGANVLTF. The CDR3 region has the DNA TGTGCCAGCAGCTTACGACAGGGGACAGGGGCCAACGTCCTGACTTTC.